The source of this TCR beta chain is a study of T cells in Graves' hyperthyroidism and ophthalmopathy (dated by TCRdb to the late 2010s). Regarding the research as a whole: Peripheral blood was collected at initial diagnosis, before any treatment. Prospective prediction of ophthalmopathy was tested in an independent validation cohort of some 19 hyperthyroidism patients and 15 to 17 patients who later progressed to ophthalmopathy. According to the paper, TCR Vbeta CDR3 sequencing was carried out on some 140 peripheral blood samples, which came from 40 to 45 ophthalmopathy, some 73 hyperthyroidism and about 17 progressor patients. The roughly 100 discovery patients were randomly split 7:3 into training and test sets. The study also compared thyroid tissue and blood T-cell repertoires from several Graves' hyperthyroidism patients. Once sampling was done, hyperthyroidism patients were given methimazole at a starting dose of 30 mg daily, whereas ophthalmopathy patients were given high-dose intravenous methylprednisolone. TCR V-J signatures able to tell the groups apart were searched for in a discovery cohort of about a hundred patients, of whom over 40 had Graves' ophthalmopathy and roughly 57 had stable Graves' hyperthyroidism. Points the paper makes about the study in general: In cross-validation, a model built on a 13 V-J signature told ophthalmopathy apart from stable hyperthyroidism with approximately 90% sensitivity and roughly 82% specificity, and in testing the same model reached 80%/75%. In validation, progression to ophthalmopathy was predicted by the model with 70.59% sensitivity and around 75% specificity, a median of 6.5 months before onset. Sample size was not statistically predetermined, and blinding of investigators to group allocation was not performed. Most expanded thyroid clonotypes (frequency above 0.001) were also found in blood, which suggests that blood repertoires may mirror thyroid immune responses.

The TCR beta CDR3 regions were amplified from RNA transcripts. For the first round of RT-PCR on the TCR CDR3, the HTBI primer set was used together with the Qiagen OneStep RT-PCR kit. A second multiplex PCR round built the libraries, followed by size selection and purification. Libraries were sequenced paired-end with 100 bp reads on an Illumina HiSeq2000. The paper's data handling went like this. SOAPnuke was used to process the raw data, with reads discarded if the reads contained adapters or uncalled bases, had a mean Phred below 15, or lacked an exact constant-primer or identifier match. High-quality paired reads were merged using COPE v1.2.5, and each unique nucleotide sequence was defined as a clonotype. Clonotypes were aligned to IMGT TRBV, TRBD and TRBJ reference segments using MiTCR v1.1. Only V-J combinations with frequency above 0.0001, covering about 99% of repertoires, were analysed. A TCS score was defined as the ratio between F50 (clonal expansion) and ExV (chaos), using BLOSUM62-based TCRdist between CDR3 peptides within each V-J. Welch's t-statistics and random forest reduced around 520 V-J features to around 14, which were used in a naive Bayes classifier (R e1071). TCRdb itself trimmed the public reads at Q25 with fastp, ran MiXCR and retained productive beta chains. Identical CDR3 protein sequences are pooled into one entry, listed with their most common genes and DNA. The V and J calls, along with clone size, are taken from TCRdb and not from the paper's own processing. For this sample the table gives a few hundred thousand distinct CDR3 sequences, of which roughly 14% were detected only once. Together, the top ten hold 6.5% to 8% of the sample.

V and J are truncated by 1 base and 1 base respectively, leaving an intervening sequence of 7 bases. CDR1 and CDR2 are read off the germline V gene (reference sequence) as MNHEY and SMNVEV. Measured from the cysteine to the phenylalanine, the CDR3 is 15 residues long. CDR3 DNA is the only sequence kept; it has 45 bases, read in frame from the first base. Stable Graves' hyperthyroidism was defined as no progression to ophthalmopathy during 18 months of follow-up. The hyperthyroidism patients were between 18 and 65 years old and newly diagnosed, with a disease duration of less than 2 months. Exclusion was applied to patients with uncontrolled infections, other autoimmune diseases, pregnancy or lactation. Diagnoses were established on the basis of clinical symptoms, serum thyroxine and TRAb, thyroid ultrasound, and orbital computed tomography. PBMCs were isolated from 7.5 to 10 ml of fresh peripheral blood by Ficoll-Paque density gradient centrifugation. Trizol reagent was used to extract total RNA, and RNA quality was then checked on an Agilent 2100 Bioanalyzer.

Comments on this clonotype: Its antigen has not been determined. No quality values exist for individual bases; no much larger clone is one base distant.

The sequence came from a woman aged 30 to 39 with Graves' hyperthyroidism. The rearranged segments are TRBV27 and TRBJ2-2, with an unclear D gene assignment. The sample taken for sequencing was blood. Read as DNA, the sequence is TGTGCCAGCAGTTTATTAAAAGGGAACACCGGGGAGCTGTTTTTT. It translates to CASSLLKGNTGELFF.